A single TCR beta chain is shown here with its context. Antigen specificity is unknown. Noted treatment: approximately 18 received Ad26.COV2.S at low or high dose, single or two shots; roughly five received placebo; per-sample allocation not given. Day 63 following the first vaccine or placebo injection was when the samples were taken. The vaccine delivered Wuhan-strain SARS-CoV-2 spike through an Ad26 vector. The sample is drawn from a study of Ad26.COV2.S vaccination and SARS-CoV-2 variants. Turning to the study itself: Each vaccinee took Ad26.COV2.S intramuscularly, once or twice 56 days apart.

V was shortened by 0 bases and J by 0 bases, with 9 bases between the two germline ends. CDR1 and CDR2 from the germline V gene are LNHDA and SQIVND (reference sequence). The CDR3 is made up of 16 amino acids. Findings and caveats of the study: Analytic work on TCR breadth and depth might have understated the full extent of total T cell responses.

Here immunoSEQ multiplex PCR was the method, and the copy in TCRdb shows in-frame clones only, minus some. The repertoire has about 400,000 clones, around four fifths of them found once; the top ten carry approximately 7.8%. This sequence was found in a person between 18 and 65 years old who received the Ad26.COV2.S COVID-19 vaccine or a placebo. The chain combines TRBV19 with TRBJ2-1; perhaps TRBD2 as D (5 bases). Sequenced material: peripheral blood, taken in a trial of Ad26.COV2.S vaccine versus placebo. CDR3 protein: CASSIEASYSYNEQFF. The CDR3 DNA is TGTGCCAGTAGTATAGAGGCTAGCTACTCCTACAATGAGCAGTTCTTC. Full variable domain (outside the CDR3, taken from reference TRBV19 and TRBJ2-1): DGGITQSPKYLFRKEGQNVTLSCEQNLNHDAMYWYRQDPGQGLRLIYYSQIVNDFQKGDIAEGYSVSREKKESFPLTVTSAQKNPTAFYLCASSIEASYSYNEQFFGPGTRLTVL.